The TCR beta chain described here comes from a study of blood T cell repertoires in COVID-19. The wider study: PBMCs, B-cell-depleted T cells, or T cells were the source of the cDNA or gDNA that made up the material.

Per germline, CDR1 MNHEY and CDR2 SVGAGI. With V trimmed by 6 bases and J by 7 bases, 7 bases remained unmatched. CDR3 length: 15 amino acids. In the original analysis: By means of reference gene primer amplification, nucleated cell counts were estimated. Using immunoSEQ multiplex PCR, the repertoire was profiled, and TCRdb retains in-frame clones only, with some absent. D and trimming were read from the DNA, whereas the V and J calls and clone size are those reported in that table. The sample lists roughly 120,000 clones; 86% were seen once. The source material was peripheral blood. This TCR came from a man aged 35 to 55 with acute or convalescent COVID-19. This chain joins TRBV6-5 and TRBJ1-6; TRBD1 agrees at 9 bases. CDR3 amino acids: CASRQTGGTNSPLHF. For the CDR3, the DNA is TGTGCCAGCAGACAGACAGGGGGGACAAATTCACCCCTCCACTTT.